This TCR beta chain was captured by sequencing in a study of blood T cell repertoires in COVID-19. The wider study: From T cells, B-cell-depleted T cells, or PBMCs came the material, which was cDNA or gDNA.

Participants spanned ages about 18 to 89 years and resided in 20 to 30 US areas. The study recruited exposed participants who had met a COVID-19 case within 2 weeks before entry. How the authors handled the data: Amplification with reference gene primers provided the estimates of nucleated cell counts. Produced via immunoSEQ multiplex PCR; TCRdb's table is partial and in-frame only. The DNA was the basis for D and trimming; V, J and clone size are from that table. The sample consists of fewer than 350,000 clones, less than 85% of them appearing once. Germline V gene lookup returns CDR1 GTSNPN and CDR2 SVGIG (reference sequence). The ends lost 0 bases at V and 0 bases at J; junction bases unmatched: 8. The CDR3 spans 17 residues.

This TCR was recovered from a woman aged 25 to 45 who had been exposed to COVID-19. The gene calls are TRBV30 and TRBJ2-1, with 7 nucleotides matching TRBD2. Specimen: PBMCs or T cells enriched from blood (not recorded which). The CDR3, as DNA: TGTGCCTGGAGTGTCCTTCGGCGGGGGAGCTCCTACAATGAGCAGTTCTTC. Translation gives CAWSVLRRGSSYNEQFF.